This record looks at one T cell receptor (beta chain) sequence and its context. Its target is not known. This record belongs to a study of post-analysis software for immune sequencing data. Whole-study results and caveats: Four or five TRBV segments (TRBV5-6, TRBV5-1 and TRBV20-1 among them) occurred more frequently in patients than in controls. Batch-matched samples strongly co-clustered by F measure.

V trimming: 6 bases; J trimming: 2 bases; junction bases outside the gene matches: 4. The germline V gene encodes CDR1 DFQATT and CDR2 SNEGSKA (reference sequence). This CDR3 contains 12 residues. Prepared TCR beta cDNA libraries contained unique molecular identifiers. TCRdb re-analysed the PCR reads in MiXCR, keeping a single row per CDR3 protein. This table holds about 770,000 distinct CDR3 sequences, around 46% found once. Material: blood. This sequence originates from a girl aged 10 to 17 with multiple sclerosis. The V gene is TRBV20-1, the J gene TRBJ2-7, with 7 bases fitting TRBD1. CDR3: CSALGQAYEQYF. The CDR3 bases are TGCAGTGCACTTGGACAGGCCTACGAGCAGTACTTC.